This entry lists 24 T cell receptor beta chains sequenced from one sample in a study of naive and memory T cell subsets. Study-level results: Naive repertoires, especially CD8, held a few larger clonotypes, possibly memory cells re-expressing CD45RA.

Which antigens these TCRs recognize remains unknown. The beta constant-region primer was an equimolar mix of two oligonucleotides covering TRBC1 and TRBC2. Four rounds of PCR amplified the ligated cDNA using nested alpha and beta constant-region primers plus SP2. Using its own MiXCR run on the UMI-ligation and nested PCR reads, TCRdb lists one record per CDR3 protein. The sample lists about 99,000 distinct CDR3 sequences, roughly 15% occurring once. The sample comprised naive CD8+ T cells from blood. These receptors were obtained from a human donor in good health.

This clonotype came up many times. This rearrangement joins TRBV5-6 to TRBJ1-1; no clear D gene. The CDR3 covers 12 residues. Germline lookup yields CDR1 SGHDT and CDR2 YYEEEE. The V end lost 5 bases, the J end lost 2 bases, and 7 bases lay between the germline ends. CDR3 sequence reads: CASRWGNTEAFF. CDR3 DNA sequence: TGTGCCAGCAGATGGGGAAACACTGAAGCTTTCTTT.

In its sample, this clonotype was seen many times. This chain links TRBV29-1 with TRBJ2-3, with D hard to call. Germline CDR1 and CDR2: SQVTM and ANQGSEA. The CDR3 runs to 10 residues. Trimming cost V 5 bases and J 3 bases, with 3 bases left between them. The CDR3 region is CSVRTDTQYF. Here the CDR3 DNA reads TGCAGCGTTAGGACAGATACGCAGTATTTT.

This clonotype was seen a few times. This chain joins TRBV5-1 and TRBJ1-1; D might be TRBD1 (5 bases). The V gene lost 4 bases and the J gene lost 4 bases, with 17 bases spanning the gap. CDR1 is SGHRS and CDR2 is YFSETQ in the germline V gene. The CDR3 totals 15 residues. The CDR3 DNA sequence: TGCGCCAGCAGCCCGGTGCAGGGAGAGAGCACTGAAGCTTTCTTT. Amino acid sequence: CASSPVQGESTEAFF.

This clonotype was seen only a few times. V gene TRBV12-3 or TRBV12-4 combines with J gene TRBJ2-1, with TRBD2 matching over 7 bases. Trimming at V came to 8 bases and at J to 4 bases, leaving 5 bases not matched to a gene. The CDR3 is made up of 13 amino acids. CDR3 bases: TGTGCCAGCGGGGCGGGAGAATACAATGAGCAGTTCTTC. Residues: CASGAGEYNEQFF.

This clonotype was found a few times. The chain couples TRBV7-9 to TRBJ1-1; a weak D match, TRBD1 (5 bases). V gave up 3 bases and J gave up 6 bases, with 11 bases separating them. The CDR3 runs 13 residues. In germline, CDR1 is SEHNR, CDR2 FQNEAQ (reference sequence). The CDR3 here is CASSFTQGSEAFF. CDR3 nucleotide sequence: TGTGCCAGCAGCTTTACGCAGGGCTCTGAAGCTTTCTTT.

This clonotype was counted at least ten times. The rearrangement uses TRBV21-1 and TRBJ2-3; the table's D call, TRBD1, was not checked against the DNA. TRBV21-1 has pseudogene status. This CDR3 has 15 residues. CDR3 region: CASSVRQRSTDTQYF. The DNA for the CDR3 is TGTGCCAGCAGCGTCCGACAGAGGAGCACAGATACGCAGTATTTT.

Written as DNA, the CDR3 is TGTGCCACCTCGCGCGGCTGGAACACTGAAGCTTTCTTT. As protein: CATSRGWNTEAFF. The chain recombines TRBV15 with TRBJ1-1; no definite D call. CDR1 is LNHNV, CDR2 YYDKDF, per germline (reference sequence). Trimming left V 8 bases short and J 1 base short, with 11 bases between. The CDR3 loop spans 13 amino acids.

CDR3 sequence (DNA): TGTGCCAGCAGCTACCGGGGCACTGAAGCTTTCTTT. Translating it yields CASSYRGTEAFF. V and J are TRBV11-2 and TRBJ1-1, with D uncertain. Germline V gives CDR1 SGHAT, CDR2 FQNNGV. The CDR3 is 12 amino acids. Trimming took off 4 bases at V and 4 bases at J, with 7 bases between the two ends.

This clonotype was seen a handful of times. This chain uses TRBV28 with TRBJ2-1, with D hard to call. The germline CDR1 and CDR2 sequences are MDHEN and SYDVKM. V shed 8 bases and J shed 3 bases, with 17 bases lying between them. The CDR3 is made up of 15 amino acids. The CDR3 DNA is TGTGCCAGCCACCCTTTAGGGTCGAACTACAATGAGCAGTTCTTC. Translated, it gives CASHPLGSNYNEQFF.

J is TRBJ1-4 and V is TRBV15; D ambiguous. Trimming removed 5 bases from V and 0 bases from J, with 10 bases in between. The V gene's germline CDR1 is LNHNV and CDR2 YYDKDF (reference sequence). The CDR3 has 15 amino acids. The CDR3 region is CATSPRAATNEKLFF. The CDR3 DNA reads TGTGCCACCAGCCCGAGGGCCGCAACTAATGAAAAACTGTTTTTT.

The gene calls are TRBV12-3 or TRBV12-4 and TRBJ2-2; TRBD2 agrees at 9 bases. This CDR3 contains 15 residues. The V segment lost 3 bases and the J segment 7 bases; nucleotides outside the gene matches: 6. The CDR3 region is CASSFAGGGHGELFF. CDR3 DNA sequence: TGTGCCAGCAGTTTCGCGGGGGGGGGACACGGGGAGCTGTTTTTT.

Many counts were recorded for this clonotype. The CDR3, as DNA: TGTGCCAGCAGTCAACAGGGGGCAAGTGGTAGTGAAAAACTGTTTTTT. Translating gives CASSQQGASGSEKLFF. The gene calls are TRBV6-6 and TRBJ1-4; TRBD1 matches at 9 bases. V dropped 5 bases and J dropped 7; count of bases not matched to a gene: 11. The CDR3 runs 16 residues. Germline assignment: CDR1 MNHNY and CDR2 SVGAGI (reference sequence).

This clonotype has just a few counts. CDR3 DNA: TGTGCCAGCAGTCCTCCCCCGGCCAGTGAGCAGTTCTTC. As protein: CASSPPPASEQFF. The rearrangement joins TRBV6-5 to TRBJ2-1; no reliable D call. The CDR3 length is 13 residues. Trimming took off 5 bases at V and 9 bases at J, with 14 bases between the two ends. The germline V gene has CDR1 MNHEY and CDR2 SVGAGI.

The chain couples TRBV2 to TRBJ2-3; D gene ambiguous. Germline V gives CDR1 SNHLY, CDR2 FYNNEI. Trimming left V 3 bases short and J 1 base short, with 5 bases between. The CDR3 length is 13 residues. CDR3 DNA sequence: TGTGCCAGCAGTGAGTGGGGCACAGATACGCAGTATTTT. It codes for CASSEWGTDTQYF.

A word on this clonotype: An end of the junction does not agree with germline; a read error may underlie this. This chain uses TRBV28 with TRBJ2-7, with 7 nucleotides matching TRBD1. Per germline, CDR1 MDHEN and CDR2 SYDVKM. This CDR3 spans 14 amino acids. The CDR3 region is CASSWTGTSYELYF. As DNA, the CDR3 is TGTGCCAGCAGCTGGACAGGAACATCCTACGAGCTGTACTTC. The full variable domain, rest sourced from reference TRBV28 and TRBJ2-7, is DVKVTQSSRYLVKRTGEKVFLECVQDMDHENMFWYRQDPGLGLRLIYFSYDVKMKEKGDIPEGYSVSREKKERFSLILESASTNQTSMYLCASSWTGTSYELYFGPGTRLTVT.

The chain employs TRBV20-1 and TRBJ2-7; 8 bases line up with TRBD2. The CDR3 is 14 residues long. The junction had 12 bases not matched to a gene; V was cut back by 7 bases and J by 4 bases. The germline CDR1 and CDR2 sequences are DFQATT and SNEGSKA (reference sequence). The CDR3 DNA sequence: TGCAGTGTTCGGCGGGGGGACCTTGGATACGAGCAGTACTTC. Protein: CSVRRGDLGYEQYF.

The chain has TRBV4-3 and TRBJ2-7; D ambiguous. Germline CDR1 and CDR2: LGHNA and YSLEER. V was cut by 0 bases and J by 5 bases, with 23 bases left in between. CDR3 length: 18 residues. CDR3 DNA: TGCGCCAGCAGCCAAGAAGAACTTCCCCTTGAACGACAACACGAGCAGTACTTC. Encoded protein: CASSQEELPLERQHEQYF.

The chain combines TRBV7-9 with TRBJ2-7, with D possibly TRBD2 on 5 matching bases. V dropped 5 bases and J dropped 12 bases, with 17 bases sitting between them. The CDR3 extends over 12 amino acids. Germline CDR1 reads SEHNR; CDR2 reads FQNEAQ (reference sequence). DNA of the CDR3: TGTGCCAGCAGCCAGATGATGGGAGTTCGGTACTTC. Protein: CASSQMMGVRYF.

This chain links TRBV5-1 with TRBJ1-1; unclear D gene. Trimming pared 3 bases from V and 4 bases from J, leaving 13 bases between. The CDR3 extends over 14 amino acids. CDR1 SGHRS and CDR2 YFSETQ come from the germline V gene. The DNA for the CDR3 is TGCGCCAGCAGCTCGGAAGTATTGGGCACTGAAGCTTTCTTT. Translated, it gives CASSSEVLGTEAFF.

This rearrangement joins TRBV27 to TRBJ2-1; D might be TRBD1 or TRBD2, each matching 5 bases. Trimming took off 3 bases at V and 5 bases at J, with 11 bases between the two ends. Germline V lookup: CDR1 MNHEY, CDR2 SMNVEV (reference sequence). The CDR3 contains 14 residues. CDR3 DNA: TGTGCCAGCAGTTTTCCAGGGACGAACAATGAGCAGTTCTTC. Encoded protein: CASSFPGTNNEQFF.

This clonotype was seen just once. The gene calls are TRBV27 and TRBJ2-7, with D hard to call. V shed 3 bases and J shed 7 bases, with 16 bases lying between them. CDR1 MNHEY and CDR2 SMNVEV come from the germline V gene (reference sequence). The CDR3 covers 14 residues. The CDR3 loop reads CASSFSRQSGEQYF. CDR3 DNA sequence: TGTGCCAGCAGTTTTAGTCGTCAATCTGGGGAGCAGTACTTC.

This clonotype has more than one count but fewer than ten. The chain is built from TRBV5-5 and TRBJ1-1; D unresolved. CDR3 length: 13 amino acids. Trimming cost V 0 bases and J 3 bases, with 6 bases left between them. Germline V gene data show CDR1 as SGHKS and CDR2 as YYEKEE (reference sequence). This chain's CDR3 is CASSLELDTEAFF. CDR3 in DNA: TGTGCCAGCAGCTTGGAACTAGACACTGAAGCTTTCTTT.

This clonotype was seen only a few times. The rearrangement links TRBV7-9 to TRBJ2-4; D remains unclear. V lost 4 bases, J lost 2 bases, and 15 bases lay in between. This CDR3 has 16 amino acids. From germline, CDR1 is SEHNR and CDR2 FQNEAQ (reference sequence). Here the CDR3 DNA reads TGTGCCAGCAGCTCAACGATCCAAACGACCAAAAACATTCAGTACTTC. Amino acid sequence: CASSSTIQTTKNIQYF.

This sequence joins TRBV7-9 and TRBJ1-1; TRBD1 agrees at 8 bases. The junction had 5 bases not matched to a gene; V was cut back by 1 base and J by 4 bases. CDR1 is SEHNR, CDR2 FQNEAQ, per germline (reference sequence). CDR3 size: 15 residues. The CDR3 here is CASSLGRTGPTEAFF. The CDR3 bases are TGTGCCAGCAGCTTAGGAAGGACAGGGCCCACTGAAGCTTTCTTT.